The present TCR beta chain was sequenced within a study of T cell responses to AZD1222 COVID-19 vaccine. Overall study results and limits: Most donors were white British, females outnumbered males, and clonal diversity was possibly underestimated.

Clones were sequenced by immunoSEQ multiplex PCR, and TCRdb holds only the in-frame ones, with some missing. The sample yields 95,000 to 130,000 clones, around 92% seen once. For this clone: The antigen is undetermined.

Germline CDR1 is SGHRS and CDR2 is YFSETQ. There are 13 residues in the CDR3. The V end was cut by 4 bases, the J end by 1 base, with 8 bases between. Source: peripheral blood, taken on day 0 of AZD1222 vaccination. The chain couples TRBV5-1 to TRBJ2-5, with TRBD2 as a possible D gene (5 bases). This receptor was taken from an adult in good health. CDR3 sequence reads: CASSGGPQETQYF. In nucleotides, the CDR3 is TGCGCCAGCAGCGGAGGACCCCAAGAGACCCAGTACTTC.